The sequence of this T cell receptor (beta chain) was determined in a study of siplizumab effects on memory and regulatory T cells. General observations from the study: Proliferating Tregs taken from siplizumab cultures were not shown to have a confirmed suppressive function. Alloreactive clones mapping to unstimulated subsets formed only a minor fraction. Naive T cells appeared more varied than memory cells and looked like key alloresponse contributors.

Produced via immunoSEQ multiplex PCR; TCRdb's table is partial and in-frame only. The profile shows about 63,000 clones, roughly 80% of them singletons. Naive, memory, effector memory and TEMRA subsets that were unstimulated underwent sequencing in a few donor pairs. On this clone itself: Its matching antigen is unknown.

Trimming stripped 0 bases from V and 4 bases from J, with 9 bases between. The length of the CDR3 is 14 residues. This sequence was found in a human donor in good health. Sequencing was done on a sample of memory CD4+ T cells sorted from blood. The V and J genes are TRBV23-1 and TRBJ1-2; no clear D. TRBV23-1 is an ORF, with its function uncertain. CDR3 DNA: TGCGCCAGCAGTCAATCCGGCAGGATCTATGGCTACACCTTC. Amino acids: CASSQSGRIYGYTF.